A selection of T cell receptor beta chains follows, all from one sample in a study of cytomegalovirus exposure and HLA in healthy donors. Only in-frame clones appear in the TCRdb table, and some are missing; sequencing was by immunoSEQ multiplex PCR. The sample holds 75,000 to 100,000 clones, 96% seen once. The source material was PBMCs. The receptors here all came from a man between 18 and 35 years old in good health and CMV-seronegative. The CDR3 runs from the conserved cysteine through the conserved F or W. The order of the fields is V gene, J gene, D gene, clone size, CDR3 DNA, CDR3 protein. D genes are given only for firm matches. Only some rows state a clone size, as once, few, many or a class for expanded clones.

TRBV28	TRBJ2-1	TRBD2	NA	TGTGCCAGCAGTTTCGTAGCGCTTGGCGGGAGGGCCAATGAGCAGTTCTTC	CASSFVALGGRANEQFF
TRBV29-1	TRBJ2-5	NA	NA	TGCAGCGTTGCAAGGGGGCGGCAGGGACTCCAAGAGACCCAGTACTTC	CSVARGRQGLQETQYF
TRBV6-5	TRBJ2-7	TRBD2	NA	TGTGCCAGCACTATCGGACTAGCGGAGAACTACGAGCAGTACTTC	CASTIGLAENYEQYF
TRBV19	TRBJ2-7	NA	NA	TGTGCCAGTAGGGCAGGGTCCGAGCAGTACTTC	CASRAGSEQYF
TRBV7-9	TRBJ1-1	NA	NA	TGTGCCAGCAGCTTTGGGGCAGGGGAAGCTTTCTTT	CASSFGAGEAFF
TRBV28	TRBJ2-1	TRBD1	NA	TGTGCCAGCAGTTTAAGGACAGGCATCAATGAGCAGTTCTTC	CASSLRTGINEQFF
TRBV5-5	TRBJ1-1	TRBD1	NA	TGTGCCAGCAGCGTGTCTACAGGGGGCACTGAAGCTTTCTTT	CASSVSTGGTEAFF
TRBV4-3	TRBJ1-1	NA	NA	TGCGCCAGCAGCCAAGTCTATCAGAACACTGAAGCTTTCTTT	CASSQVYQNTEAFF
TRBV28	TRBJ2-5	NA	NA	TGTGCCAGCAGTATCTATAACAGGGGAGGTGAGACCCAGTACTTC	CASSIYNRGGETQYF
TRBV19	TRBJ2-1	NA	NA	TGTGCCAGTAGTATCCTACCAAGCTCCTACAATGAGCAGTTCTTC	CASSILPSSYNEQFF
TRBV11-2	TRBJ2-4	TRBD2	NA	TGTGCCAGCAGCACAACTAGCGGACTAGCCAAAAACATTCAGTACTTC	CASSTTSGLAKNIQYF
TRBV5-1	TRBJ1-1	NA	NA	TGCGCCAGCAGCTCTGACTTAAATCGAGAAGCTTTCTTT	CASSSDLNREAFF
TRBV11-3	TRBJ2-5	TRBD2	NA	TGTGCCAACAGCTTAGCGGGTGGGAGGCAAGAGACCCAGTACTTC	CANSLAGGRQETQYF
TRBV7-6	TRBJ2-7	TRBD2	NA	TGTGCCAGCAGCGCCTCGGGGGGGGAGGCGTCCTACGAGCAGTACTTC	CASSASGGEASYEQYF
TRBV6-5	TRBJ2-3	TRBD2	NA	TGTGCCAGCAGTTACTCCGCGGGAGGGGGCACAGATACGCAGTATTTT	CASSYSAGGGTDTQYF
TRBV9	TRBJ1-4	NA	NA	TGTGCCAGCAGCGTAGACCCCGCAGGCGGGGGCCATGAAAAACTGTTTTTT	CASSVDPAGGGHEKLFF
TRBV27	TRBJ2-1	NA	NA	TGTGCCAGCAGTTTGAGGTGGAACTCCTACAATGAGCAGTTCTTC	CASSLRWNSYNEQFF
TRBV23-1	TRBJ2-7	TRBD2	NA	TGCGCCAGCAGTCAAGGGGGGGCCTACGAGCAGTACTTC	CASSQGGAYEQYF
TRBV5-1	TRBJ2-1	TRBD2	NA	TGCGCCAGCAGTTTAGGAACCAGCGGGAGCTCCTACAATGAGCAGTTCTTC	CASSLGTSGSSYNEQFF
TRBV2	TRBJ1-1	TRBD1	once	TGTGCCAGCAGTATTACCCAGGGGGGCACTGAAGCTTTCTTT	CASSITQGGTEAFF
TRBV5-6	TRBJ2-1	NA	NA	TGTGCCAGCAGCTTGGGAGATTCCTACAATGAGCAGTTCTTC	CASSLGDSYNEQFF
TRBV28	TRBJ1-2	TRBD1	NA	TGTGCCAGCAGTCACGGACAGGTTTCTGGCTACACCTTC	CASSHGQVSGYTF
TRBV10-3	TRBJ2-2	TRBD1	NA	TGTGCCATCCGAACGGGACAGGCGAACACCGGGGAGCTGTTTTTT	CAIRTGQANTGELFF
TRBV5-1	TRBJ2-7	TRBD1	NA	TGCGCCAGCAGCTTGACACCACAAACCGGGACAGGGGGTCGATCCTACGAGCAGTACTTC	CASSLTPQTGTGGRSYEQYF
TRBV5-1	TRBJ2-1	TRBD2	NA	TGCGCCAGCAGCTTGGCCTTGGCGGGAGCTTTCCGACGGCAGTTCTTC	CASSLALAGAFRRQFF
TRBV11-2	TRBJ1-2	NA	NA	TGTGCCAGCAGCTTAGCCCCAGATGGCTACACCTTC	CASSLAPDGYTF
TRBV11-2	TRBJ2-3	TRBD2	NA	TGTGCCAGCAGCCCGGGACTAGCGGGAGACACAGATACGCAGTATTTT	CASSPGLAGDTDTQYF
TRBV27	TRBJ1-1	NA	NA	TGTGCCAGCAGTTTAAGGAGTACGAACACTGAAGCTTTCTTT	CASSLRSTNTEAFF
TRBV2	TRBJ1-2	NA	NA	TGTGCCAGCAGTGGCAGCTATGGCTACACCTTC	CASSGSYGYTF
TRBV28	TRBJ2-7	TRBD2	NA	TGTGCCAGCAGCATTGGACTAGCGGGAGTTGGCGAGCAGTACTTC	CASSIGLAGVGEQYF
TRBV19	TRBJ1-1	NA	NA	TGTGCCAGTAGTGAGGACAGATACACTGAAGCTTTCTTT	CASSEDRYTEAFF
TRBV25-1	TRBJ1-2	NA	NA	TGTGCCAGCAGTGAAGGCCGGGGGGCGGGTGGCTATGGCTACACCTTC	CASSEGRGAGGYGYTF
TRBV7-6	TRBJ2-3	TRBD2	NA	TGTGCCAGCAGCGGCCCTGTCTTAGCGGGAGCGAGAACAGATACGCAGTATTTT	CASSGPVLAGARTDTQYF
TRBV19	TRBJ1-5	NA	NA	TGTGCCAGTACTCAGGAGGGGCGTCTGGAGCCCCAGCATTTT	CASTQEGRLEPQHF
TRBV9	TRBJ2-3	TRBD2	NA	TGTGCCAGCAGCGTAGGTCTAGCGGGAGCAGGAGATACGCAGTATTTT	CASSVGLAGAGDTQYF
TRBV27	TRBJ2-1	TRBD2	NA	TGTGCCAGCAGTTTATCTATTCCGGCTAGCGGGAGCCCCTACAATGAGCAGTTCTTC	CASSLSIPASGSPYNEQFF
TRBV30	TRBJ1-3	TRBD1	NA	TGTGCCTGGAGTTTGGGGGACAGGGGAAACACCATATATTTT	CAWSLGDRGNTIYF
TRBV28	TRBJ2-1	TRBD2	NA	TGTGCCAGCAGTGGGACTAGACGCTACAATGAGCAGTTCTTC	CASSGTRRYNEQFF
TRBV19	TRBJ1-1	TRBD1	NA	TGTGCCAGCAGACAGGGTGGCACTGAAGCTTTCTTT	CASRQGGTEAFF
TRBV6-1	TRBJ1-1	NA	NA	TGTGCCAGCAGTGCTCGGGGGAACACTGAAGCTTTCTTT	CASSARGNTEAFF
TRBV5-1	TRBJ1-1	NA	NA	TGCGCCAGCAGCGAGGGATTCATGAACACTGAAGCTTTCTTT	CASSEGFMNTEAFF
TRBV7-2	TRBJ2-2	NA	NA	TGTGCCAGCAGCTTGGGTTGGGCGGGCACCGGGGAGCTGTTTTTT	CASSLGWAGTGELFF
TRBV30	TRBJ2-5	TRBD1	NA	TGTGCCTGGAGTTGGGACAGGGGGCTCGAGACCCAGTACTTC	CAWSWDRGLETQYF
TRBV28	TRBJ1-2	NA	NA	TGTGCCAGCAGTCCCACAGCTGACTATGGCTACACCTTC	CASSPTADYGYTF
TRBV11-2	TRBJ1-4	NA	NA	TGTGCCAGCAGCTTGCAGGGCCGCCTTGCAACTAATGAAAAACTGTTTTTT	CASSLQGRLATNEKLFF
TRBV7-9	TRBJ2-3	TRBD2	NA	TGTGCCAGCAGCCCAGGGGGAGCGGGAGGGCTCGCAGATACGCAGTATTTT	CASSPGGAGGLADTQYF
TRBV4-1	TRBJ1-1	TRBD1	NA	TGCGCCAGCAGCCAAGAAACAGGGGGAACCACTGAAGCTTTCTTT	CASSQETGGTTEAFF
TRBV18	TRBJ1-2	NA	NA	TGTGCCAGCTCAAGGGGGAACTATGGCTACACCTTC	CASSRGNYGYTF
TRBV2	TRBJ2-2	TRBD1	NA	TGTGCCAGCATCGGGACAGGGGGGGCCGGGGAGCTGTTTTTT	CASIGTGGAGELFF
TRBV18	TRBJ1-2	NA	NA	TGTGCCAGCTCACCACCGTCACGAGAACATGGCTACACCTTC	CASSPPSREHGYTF
TRBV14	TRBJ2-5	NA	few	TGTGCCAGCAGCCGGAATTGGAGGAAAGAGACCCAGTACTTC	CASSRNWRKETQYF